Shown below are 15 T cell receptor beta chains from a single sample sequenced in a study of brain metastases from non-small cell lung cancer. TCRdb keeps only in-frame clones here, not all; method: immunoSEQ multiplex PCR. The sample has roughly 1,500 clones; approximately 89% are singletons. Sequencing input: tumor-adjacent normal tissue. The source is a donor aged 40 or over with non-small cell lung cancer.

A single count supports this clone. This chain uses TRBV7-9 with TRBJ1-5, with 8 bases lining up with TRBD1. This CDR3 is 15 amino acids long. V trimming: 1 base; J trimming: 2 bases; junction bases outside the gene matches: 1. In germline, CDR1 is SEHNR, CDR2 FQNEAQ (reference sequence). As DNA, the CDR3 is TGTGCCAGCAGCTTAGAGGGACAGGGCAATCAGCCCCAGCATTTT. The encoded protein is CASSLEGQGNQPQHF. The whole variable domain, remainder taken from reference TRBV7-9 and TRBJ1-5, is DTGVSQNPRHKITKRGQNVTFRCDPISEHNRLYWYRQTLGQGPEFLTYFQNEAQLEKSRLLSDRFSAERPKGSFSTLEIQRTEQGDSAMYLCASSLEGQGNQPQHFGDGTRLSIL.

A word on this clone: Given a much more abundant clone one base away, this may be a read error. The chain employs TRBV7-3 and TRBJ2-2, with 10 bases fitting TRBD1. The V segment lost 5 bases and the J segment 4 bases; nucleotides outside the gene matches: 13. CDR1 and CDR2 (germline): SGHTA, FQGTGA. The CDR3 is 18 amino acids. In DNA form, the CDR3 reads TGTGCCAGCAGCCCCCCCGGGACAGGGGACGGGAGCACCGGGGAGCTGTTTTTT. It translates to CASSPPGTGDGSTGELFF. Filled out from reference TRBV7-3 and TRBJ2-2, the complete variable domain reads GAGVSQTPSNKVTEKGKYVELRCDPISGHTALYWYRQSLGQGPEFLIYFQGTGAADDSGLPNDRFFAVRPEGSVSTLKIQRTERGDSAVYLCASSPPGTGDGSTGELFFGEGSRLTVL.

The rearrangement joins TRBV7-9 to TRBJ1-2, with 9 bases aligning to TRBD1. The length of the CDR3 is 16 residues. In germline, CDR1 is SEHNR, CDR2 FQNEAQ (reference sequence). The trim removed 4 bases at V and 2 bases at J, leaving 8 bases unmatched. For the CDR3, the DNA is TGTGCCAGCAGCTCGGACAGGGGAACTCCCAACTATGGCTACACCTTC. Translation: CASSSDRGTPNYGYTF.

This clone appeared once. The CDR3 DNA reads as TGTGCCAGCACCTTCACAGGAGGGTGGACCGGGGAGCTGTTTTTT. This codes for CASTFTGGWTGELFF. The chain couples TRBV19 to TRBJ2-2; a weak D match, TRBD2 (6 bases). CDR3 size: 15 residues. V gave up 9 bases and J gave up 5 bases, with 19 bases separating them. Germline CDR1 LNHDA, CDR2 SQIVND (reference sequence).

Concerning this clone: At the DNA level, this CDR3 is encoded by other sequences in the same sample as well. The V call is TRBV6-5, the J call TRBJ2-4; 9 bases fit TRBD1. J was trimmed by 10 bases and V by 4 bases; bases with no gene match: 5. CDR1 and CDR2 (germline): MNHEY, SVGAGI. The CDR3 is 13 amino acids. CDR3 sequence: CASSLGQGDIQYF. The CDR3 DNA reads TGTGCCAGCAGTTTGGGACAGGGAGATATTCAGTACTTC.

The chain has TRBV9 and TRBJ2-7, with 9 bases fitting TRBD1. Per germline, CDR1 SGDLS and CDR2 YYNGEE. The V segment lost 3 bases and the J segment 5 bases; nucleotides outside the gene matches: 9. This CDR3 is built from 15 residues. The CDR3 region has the DNA TGTGCCAGCAGCGGGGGACAGGGTAATTTCCACGAGCAGTACTTC. This encodes CASSGGQGNFHEQYF.

CDR3 sequence (DNA): TGCAGTGCTAGTAATAGCGGGAGTAAAGAGACCCAGTACTTC. It codes for CSASNSGSKETQYF. This chain uses TRBV20-1 with TRBJ2-5; 9 bases are shared with TRBD2. CDR3 length equals 14 residues. CDR1 DFQATT and CDR2 SNEGSKA come from the germline V gene (reference sequence). The V gene end was trimmed by 3 bases and the J gene end by 3 bases; junction bases not matched to a gene: 5.

V usage is TRBV6-5 and J usage is TRBJ2-6; no definite D call. This CDR3 is 14 amino acids long. Germline V gene data show CDR1 as MNHEY and CDR2 as SVGAGI. V lost 5 bases and J 4 bases, leaving 9 bases between the germline ends. CDR3 sequence reads: CASSPSRGANVLTF. CDR3 coding DNA: TGTGCCAGCAGTCCCTCGAGGGGGGCCAACGTCCTGACTTTC.

The chain uses TRBV5-6 and TRBJ2-7; 8 bases fit TRBD2. J was trimmed by 6 bases and V by 5 bases; bases with no gene match: 19. There are 17 residues in the CDR3. Germline lookup yields CDR1 SGHDT and CDR2 YYEEEE. CDR3 sequence (DNA): TGTGCCAGCAGTCTAATCCGAGGGGGACTAGGGATGCTCGAGCAGTACTTC. Amino acids: CASSLIRGGLGMLEQYF.

The V gene is TRBV2, the J gene TRBJ2-1; 7 bases agree with TRBD2. The germline gives CDR1 SNHLY, CDR2 FYNNEI. V trimming: 6 bases; J trimming: 5 bases; junction bases outside the gene matches: 13. The CDR3 covers 16 residues. CDR3 coding DNA: TGTGCCAGCAGACAAAAAGCGGGACCTGCAAACAATGAGCAGTTCTTC. It yields the protein CASRQKAGPANNEQFF.

This chain connects TRBV6-5 to TRBJ2-7; D is perhaps TRBD2 (6 bases). CDR1 and CDR2 (germline): MNHEY, SVGAGI. Deletions cut 8 bases from V and 5 bases from J, with 13 bases between. The CDR3 covers 12 residues. CDR3 sequence (DNA): TGTGCCAGCGGGGAGGAGTTTAACGAGCAGTACTTC. Protein: CASGEEFNEQYF.

The chain combines TRBV3-1 (or the pseudogene TRBV3-2) with TRBJ2-1; D uncertain. Germline lookup yields CDR1 LGHDT and CDR2 YNNKEL (reference sequence). CDR3 size: 13 residues. Trimming pared 0 bases from V and 8 bases from J, leaving 8 bases between. The CDR3 nucleotides are TGTGCCAGCAGCCAAGATACTCTCGATGAGCAGTTCTTC. Its protein is CASSQDTLDEQFF.

Concerning this clone itself: One end of the junction does not line up with germline, which may come from a read error. The chain has TRBV10-3 and TRBJ2-6, with D unclear. The CDR3 is 19 residues long. Germline V gene data show CDR1 as ENHRY and CDR2 as SYGVKD. DNA for the CDR3: TGTGCCATCAGTTCTGGAGACTGTAGATACAAAAGTCGGGCCAACGTCATGACTTTC. Translated, it gives CAISSGDCRYKSRANVMTF.

The gene calls are TRBV6-1 and TRBJ2-6, with D unclear. Looked up from germline, CDR1 is MNHNS and CDR2 is SASEGT. The CDR3 consists of 13 residues. With 2 bases removed from V and 8 bases from J, the gap between germline ends came to 7 bases. This CDR3 is CASSEFGSNVLTF. The CDR3 region has the DNA TGTGCCAGCAGTGAATTTGGTTCCAACGTCCTGACTTTC.

The genes are TRBV6-5 and TRBJ2-5; 7 bases fit TRBD1. Germline V gives CDR1 MNHEY, CDR2 SVGAGI. Trimming took 8 bases from V and 2 from J; bases not matched to a gene: 2. The CDR3 consists of 12 residues. The CDR3 nucleotides read TGTGCCAGCGACAGGGTGCAAGAGACCCAGTACTTC. Translated: CASDRVQETQYF.